The 18 T cell receptor beta chains in this list originate from one sample, sequenced in a study of OX40 agonist ivuxolimab in advanced cancers. The repertoire was sequenced with immunoSEQ multiplex PCR; TCRdb's copy has only in-frame clones and lacks some. The table records about 80,000 clones, over 90% of them present only once. The source material was CD4+ or CD8+ T cells sorted from blood, sampled in a trial of the OX40 agonist ivuxolimab. The receptor set was obtained from an adult with an advanced solid tumor such as melanoma, head and neck, liver or kidney cancer.

The chain is built from TRBV18 and TRBJ2-1, with D possibly matching TRBD1 (5 bases). Germline V gene sequence: CDR1 KGHSH, CDR2 LQKENI. Trimming took 1 base from V and 3 from J, leaving 16 bases between them. This CDR3 region has 17 residues. The CDR3 is CASSPQSRTLGYNEQFF. The CDR3 bases are TGTGCCAGCTCACCACAATCCCGGACATTGGGCTACAATGAGCAGTTCTTC.

The table lists this clone with a few counts. CDR3: CASTVAGANVLTF. The CDR3 nucleotides are TGTGCCAGCACGGTCGCTGGGGCCAACGTCCTGACTTTC. The genes are TRBV6-1 and TRBJ2-6; D call uncertain. The germline gives CDR1 MNHNS, CDR2 SASEGT. This CDR3 has 13 amino acids. Trimming left V 7 bases short and J 2 bases short, with 6 bases between.

This rearrangement joins TRBV5-4 to TRBJ1-3; TRBD1 might be the D (5 bases). The CDR3 is made up of 15 amino acids. Trimming shortened V by 4 bases and J by 0 bases, and 11 bases separated the two germline ends. Germline assignment: CDR1 SGHNT and CDR2 YYREEE (reference sequence). Written as DNA, the CDR3 is TGTGCCAGCAGCCGTCAGACAGACTCTGGAAACACCATATATTTT. As protein: CASSRQTDSGNTIYF. Full variable domain (remainder filled in from reference TRBV5-4 and TRBJ1-3): ETGVTQSPTHLIKTRGQQVTLRCSSQSGHNTVSWYQQALGQGPQFIFQYYREEENGRGNFPPRFSGLQFPNYSSELNVNALELDDSALYLCASSRQTDSGNTIYFGEGSWLTVV.

V usage is TRBV9 and J usage is TRBJ2-1; 11 bases are a match to TRBD2. V gave up 2 bases and J gave up 9 bases; unmatched junction bases: 7. The germline V gene encodes CDR1 SGDLS and CDR2 YYNGEE. The CDR3 spans 15 residues. CDR3 nucleotide sequence: TGTGCCAGCAGCGTTACCGGGACTAGCGGCTTTGAGCAGTTCTTC. It codes for CASSVTGTSGFEQFF. Full variable domain (rest looked up from reference TRBV9 and TRBJ2-1): DSGVTQTPKHLITATGQRVTLRCSPRSGDLSVYWYQQSLDQGLQFLIQYYNGEERAKGNILERFSAQQFPDLHSELNLSSLELGDSALYFCASSVTGTSGFEQFFGPGTRLTVL.

The J gene is TRBJ2-1, the V gene TRBV11-3; D is possibly TRBD2 (7 bases). The CDR3 covers 15 residues. CDR1 and CDR2 from the germline V gene are SGHNT and YENEEA. The ends were cut back, 0 bases at V and 6 bases at J, with 12 bases in the middle. For the CDR3, the DNA is TGTGCCAGCAGCTTAGACCGGGGGGCGAGCAATGAGCAGTTCTTC. This gives the protein CASSLDRGASNEQFF.

The J gene is TRBJ1-5, the V gene TRBV5-1, with D tentatively TRBD1 (5 bases). The germline V gene encodes CDR1 SGHRS and CDR2 YFSETQ. V was shortened by 5 bases and J by 3 bases, with 15 bases between the two germline ends. The CDR3 has 15 amino acids. In nucleotides, the CDR3 is TGCGCCAGCAGGACTGACGGGACTCCCAATCAGCCCCAGCATTTT. As protein: CASRTDGTPNQPQHF. Filled out from reference TRBV5-1 and TRBJ1-5, the complete variable domain reads KAGVTQTPRYLIKTRGQQVTLSCSPISGHRSVSWYQQTPGQGLQFLFEYFSETQRNKGNFPGRFSGRQFSNSRSEMNVSTLELGDSALYLCASRTDGTPNQPQHFGDGTRLSIL.

V and J are TRBV5-4 and TRBJ1-2; D may be TRBD1 (5 bases). The germline V gene has CDR1 SGHNT and CDR2 YYREEE (reference sequence). The V end was cut by 0 bases, the J end by 7 bases, with 10 bases between. CDR3 length: 13 amino acids. CDR3 sequence: CASSLAQVGGYTF. The CDR3 DNA sequence: TGTGCCAGCAGCTTGGCACAGGTCGGTGGCTACACCTTC.

The chain combines TRBV28 with TRBJ1-1; 10 nucleotides match TRBD1. V was pared by 5 bases and J by 5 bases, with 8 bases of the junction left unmatched. The V gene's germline CDR1 is MDHEN and CDR2 SYDVKM. This CDR3 spans 15 amino acids. CDR3 sequence: CASSPRQGALTEAFF. In DNA, the CDR3 is TGTGCCAGCAGTCCACGACAGGGGGCGCTGACTGAAGCTTTCTTT.

The chain combines TRBV27 with TRBJ2-4, with a tentative D call TRBD1 (6 bases). Germline V gene sequence: CDR1 MNHEY, CDR2 SMNVEV (reference sequence). This CDR3 has 14 residues. Trimming took off 6 bases at V and 8 bases at J, with 17 bases between the two ends. The CDR3 spells CASSTGTYVDIQYF. CDR3 sequence (DNA): TGTGCCAGCAGCACCGGGACATATGTAGACATTCAGTACTTC.

The chain joins TRBV7-3 to TRBJ1-2; 8 bases align to TRBD1. Unmatched junction bases numbered 7, after V lost 5 bases and J lost 8 bases. In germline, CDR1 is SGHTA, CDR2 FQGTGA. The CDR3 length is 13 residues. The CDR3: CASSPTGDRGYTF. As DNA, the CDR3 is TGTGCCAGCAGCCCGACAGGGGATCGGGGCTACACCTTC.

This rearrangement joins TRBV7-9 to TRBJ2-5; D unclear. The CDR3 contains 14 residues. CDR1 SEHNR and CDR2 FQNEAQ come from the germline V gene (reference sequence). Trimming shortened V by 3 bases and J by 1 base, and 9 bases separated the two germline ends. The CDR3 reads CASSLTQLQETQYF. Written as DNA, the CDR3 is TGTGCCAGCAGCTTGACGCAGCTCCAAGAGACCCAGTACTTC.

The chain recombines TRBV28 with TRBJ2-3; the D gene is possibly TRBD2 (5 bases). The V gene lost 8 bases and the J gene lost 6 bases, with 12 bases spanning the gap. Germline V lookup: CDR1 MDHEN, CDR2 SYDVKM. The CDR3 contains 12 residues. This chain's CDR3 is CASSSGPDTQYF. CDR3 nucleotides: TGTGCCAGCTCCAGCGGACCGGATACGCAGTATTTT.

The chain joins TRBV11-2 to TRBJ2-7; D remains unclear. The CDR3 runs 15 residues. Looked up from germline, CDR1 is SGHAT and CDR2 is FQNNGV. V was trimmed by 5 bases and J by 6 bases, leaving 20 bases between them. The CDR3 bases are TGTGCCAGCAGCCATGGTGCTGGGGATCTCAGCGAGCAGTACTTC. Translation gives CASSHGAGDLSEQYF.

This chain uses TRBV4-3 with TRBJ2-2; 7 bases match TRBD2. The germline gives CDR1 LGHNA, CDR2 YSLEER. This CDR3 is built from 13 residues. V trimming: 4 bases; J trimming: 5 bases; junction bases outside the gene matches: 1. The CDR3 nucleotides are TGCGCCAGCAGCCTTAGCGGGACCGGGGAGCTGTTTTTT. It codes for CASSLSGTGELFF.

This chain uses TRBV6-1 with TRBJ2-3; D tentatively fits TRBD1 or TRBD2 (5 bases each). The CDR3 covers 14 residues. From germline, CDR1 is MNHNS and CDR2 SASEGT. The V end lost 7 bases, the J end lost 2 bases, and 13 bases lay between the germline ends. As DNA, the CDR3 is TGTGCCAGCATGACGGGGCCCCCCACAGATACGCAGTATTTT. This sequence encodes CASMTGPPTDTQYF.

The chain uses TRBV5-1 and TRBJ2-7, with D possibly matching TRBD2 (5 bases). From germline, CDR1 is SGHRS and CDR2 YFSETQ. V was pared by 4 bases and J by 0 bases, with 11 bases between. The CDR3 covers 14 residues. The CDR3 DNA reads as TGCGCCAGCAGCGCGATAGGGAGCTCCTACGAGCAGTACTTC. Its translation is CASSAIGSSYEQYF. Variable domain in full (rest from reference TRBV5-1 and TRBJ2-7): KAGVTQTPRYLIKTRGQQVTLSCSPISGHRSVSWYQQTPGQGLQFLFEYFSETQRNKGNFPGRFSGRQFSNSRSEMNVSTLELGDSALYLCASSAIGSSYEQYFGPGTRLTVT.

This clone was observed once. The genes are TRBV7-2 and TRBJ2-5; D not resolved. Trimming left V 6 bases short and J 5 bases short, with 16 bases between. The CDR3 consists of 14 residues. Germline loops: CDR1 SGHTA, CDR2 FQGNSA. Here the CDR3 reads CASSLRTVTETQYF. The CDR3 coding sequence is TGTGCCAGCAGTCTTCGGACGGTCACGGAGACCCAGTACTTC. The complete variable domain, with remaining parts taken from reference TRBV7-2 and TRBJ2-5, reads GAGVSQSPSNKVTEKGKDVELRCDPISGHTALYWYRQSLGQGLEFLIYFQGNSAPDKSGLPSDRFSAERTGGSVSTLTIQRTQQEDSAVYLCASSLRTVTETQYFGPGTRLLVL.

The chain carries TRBV4-1 and TRBJ2-5; D call uncertain. This CDR3 is built from 13 residues. V gave up 2 bases and J gave up 12 bases, with 16 bases separating them. The V gene's germline CDR1 is MGHRA and CDR2 YSYEKL. The chain's CDR3 is CASSQLDRYSKYF. The CDR3 DNA reads TGCGCCAGCAGCCAACTGGACCGATACTCCAAGTACTTC.